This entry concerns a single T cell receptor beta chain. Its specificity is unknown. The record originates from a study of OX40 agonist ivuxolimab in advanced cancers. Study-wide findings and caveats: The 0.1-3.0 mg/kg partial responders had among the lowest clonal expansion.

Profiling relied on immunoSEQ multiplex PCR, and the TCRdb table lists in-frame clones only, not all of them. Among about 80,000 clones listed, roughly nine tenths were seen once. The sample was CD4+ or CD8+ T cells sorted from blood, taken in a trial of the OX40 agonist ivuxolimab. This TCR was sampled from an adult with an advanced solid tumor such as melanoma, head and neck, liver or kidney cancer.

CDR3 DNA: TGTGCCACCAGCCCGGCAGGTGTTGGGGCCAACGTCCTGACTTTC. Translated: CATSPAGVGANVLTF. V and J are TRBV15 and TRBJ2-6; D is uncertain. Germline-derived CDR1 and CDR2 are LNHNV and YYDKDF (reference sequence). The V gene lost 5 bases and the J gene lost 3 bases, with 11 bases spanning the gap. The CDR3 is 15 residues long.